A few counts support the clone carrying this T cell receptor beta chain. A universal primer site arose from template switching, and cDNA bore unique molecular identifiers. Each CDR3 protein gets one entry after TCRdb re-called the 5' RACE reads with MiXCR. The sample shows 200,000 to 300,000 distinct CDR3 sequences, approximately 7% of them seen only once. The data originate from a study of identical twins. V dropped 2 bases and J dropped 0 bases, with 11 bases sitting between them. The CDR3 consists of 17 residues. Per germline, CDR1 MNHEY and CDR2 SVGEGT. The data also belong to a second study, concerning yellow fever vaccine responses in identical twins. In that study: Twins' vaccine T cell responses reportedly seemed partly convergent and partly personalized.

The V gene is TRBV6-2 or TRBV6-3, the J gene TRBJ2-6; D is possibly TRBD1 (6 bases). This clonotype was obtained from a woman aged 18-29 years in good health. Sequenced input: memory (CD45RO+) T cells sorted from blood. The CDR3, as DNA: TGTGCCAGCAGTTACGGGGGCATCCCCTCTGGGGCCAACGTCCTGACTTTC. It encodes CASSYGGIPSGANVLTF.